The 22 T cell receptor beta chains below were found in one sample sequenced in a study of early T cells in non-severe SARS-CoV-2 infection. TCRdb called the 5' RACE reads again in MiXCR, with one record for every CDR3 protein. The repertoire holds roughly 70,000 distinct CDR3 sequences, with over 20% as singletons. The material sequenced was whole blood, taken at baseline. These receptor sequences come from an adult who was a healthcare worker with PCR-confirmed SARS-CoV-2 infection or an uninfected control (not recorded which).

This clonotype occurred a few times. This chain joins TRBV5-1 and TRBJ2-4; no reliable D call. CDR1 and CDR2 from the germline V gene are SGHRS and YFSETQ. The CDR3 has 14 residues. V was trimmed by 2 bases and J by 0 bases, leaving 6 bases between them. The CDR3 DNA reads TGCGCCAGCAGCTTAACAGTAGCCAAAAACATTCAGTACTTC. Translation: CASSLTVAKNIQYF.

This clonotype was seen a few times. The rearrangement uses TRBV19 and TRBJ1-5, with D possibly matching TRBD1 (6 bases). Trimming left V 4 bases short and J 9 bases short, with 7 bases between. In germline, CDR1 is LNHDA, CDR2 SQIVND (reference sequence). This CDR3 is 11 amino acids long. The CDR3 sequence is CASSKGGPQHF. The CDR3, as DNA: TGTGCCAGTAGTAAGGGGGGGCCCCAGCATTTT. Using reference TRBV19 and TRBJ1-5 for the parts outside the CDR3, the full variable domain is DGGITQSPKYLFRKEGQNVTLSCEQNLNHDAMYWYRQDPGQGLRLIYYSQIVNDFQKGDIAEGYSVSREKKESFPLTVTSAQKNPTAFYLCASSKGGPQHFGDGTRLSIL.

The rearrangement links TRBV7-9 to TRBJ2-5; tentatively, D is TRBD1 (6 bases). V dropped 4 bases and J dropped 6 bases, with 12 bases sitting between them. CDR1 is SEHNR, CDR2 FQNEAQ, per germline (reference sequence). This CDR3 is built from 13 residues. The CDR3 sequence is CASSSRDIQTQYF. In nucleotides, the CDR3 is TGTGCCAGCAGCTCCCGGGACATCCAGACCCAGTACTTC.

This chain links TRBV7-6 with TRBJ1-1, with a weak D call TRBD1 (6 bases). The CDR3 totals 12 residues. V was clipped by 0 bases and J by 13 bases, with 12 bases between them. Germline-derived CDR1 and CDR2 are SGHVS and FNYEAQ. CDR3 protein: CASSLAGAEFFF. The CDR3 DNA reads TGTGCCAGCAGCTTAGCGGGGGCAGAATTTTTCTTT.

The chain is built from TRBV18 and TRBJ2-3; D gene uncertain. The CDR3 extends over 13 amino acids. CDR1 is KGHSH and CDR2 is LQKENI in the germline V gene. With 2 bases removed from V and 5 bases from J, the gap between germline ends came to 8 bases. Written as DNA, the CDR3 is TGTGCCAGCTCACCATTTGCTGGAGATACGCAGTATTTT. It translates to CASSPFAGDTQYF.

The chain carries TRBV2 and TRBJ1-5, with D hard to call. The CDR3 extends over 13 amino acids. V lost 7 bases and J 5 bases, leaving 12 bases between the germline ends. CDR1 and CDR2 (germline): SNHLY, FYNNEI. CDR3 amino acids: CASKGPRYQPQHF. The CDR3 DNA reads TGTGCCAGCAAAGGCCCCCGGTATCAGCCCCAGCATTTT.

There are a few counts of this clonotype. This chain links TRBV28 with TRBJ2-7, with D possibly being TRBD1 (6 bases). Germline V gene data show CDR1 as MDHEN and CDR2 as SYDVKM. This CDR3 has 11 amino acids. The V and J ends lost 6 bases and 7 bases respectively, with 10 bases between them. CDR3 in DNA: TGTGCCAGCAGACAGGGTTGGGAGCAGTACTTC. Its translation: CASRQGWEQYF.

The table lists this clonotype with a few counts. CDR3 DNA: TGTGCCAGCAGCCCGAGGGACCGAGAATCCTATGGCTACACCTTC. Translation gives CASSPRDRESYGYTF. V usage is TRBV7-6 and J usage is TRBJ1-2; the D gene is possibly TRBD1 (5 bases). The germline CDR1 and CDR2 sequences are SGHVS and FNYEAQ. The V gene lost 5 bases and the J gene lost 4 bases, with 17 bases spanning the gap. The CDR3 runs 15 residues.

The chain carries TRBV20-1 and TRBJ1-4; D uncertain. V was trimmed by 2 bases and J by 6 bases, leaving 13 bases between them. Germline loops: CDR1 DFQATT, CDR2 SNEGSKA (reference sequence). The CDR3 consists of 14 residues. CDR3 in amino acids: CSARPPGDYEKLFF. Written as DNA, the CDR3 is TGCAGTGCTAGACCACCCGGAGACTATGAAAAACTGTTTTTT.

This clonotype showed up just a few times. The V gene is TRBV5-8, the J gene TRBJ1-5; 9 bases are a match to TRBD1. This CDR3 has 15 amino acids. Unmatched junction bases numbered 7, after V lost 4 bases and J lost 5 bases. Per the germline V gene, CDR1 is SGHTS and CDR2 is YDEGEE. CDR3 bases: TGTGCCAGCAGCCGGGACAGGGCGGTGTATCAGCCCCAGCATTTT. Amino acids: CASSRDRAVYQPQHF.

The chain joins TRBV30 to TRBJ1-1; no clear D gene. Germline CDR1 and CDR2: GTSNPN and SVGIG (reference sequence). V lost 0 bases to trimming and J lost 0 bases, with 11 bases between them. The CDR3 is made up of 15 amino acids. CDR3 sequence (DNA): TGTGCCTGGAGTGTACGAATAGATTTGAACACTGAAGCTTTCTTT. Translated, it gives CAWSVRIDLNTEAFF.

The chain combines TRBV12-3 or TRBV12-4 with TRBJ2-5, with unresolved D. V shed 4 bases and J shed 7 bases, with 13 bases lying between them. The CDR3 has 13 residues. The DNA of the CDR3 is TGTGCCAGCAGTTCGAGCGCCCAGAGGACCCAGTACTTC. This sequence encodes CASSSSAQRTQYF.

CDR3 in DNA: TGTGCCAGCGTCTCTCGGCGCTCCTACGAGCAGTACTTC. Translation gives CASVSRRSYEQYF. V is TRBV21-1 and J is TRBJ2-7. TRBV21-1 constitutes a pseudogene. The CDR3 sequence is 13 residues long.

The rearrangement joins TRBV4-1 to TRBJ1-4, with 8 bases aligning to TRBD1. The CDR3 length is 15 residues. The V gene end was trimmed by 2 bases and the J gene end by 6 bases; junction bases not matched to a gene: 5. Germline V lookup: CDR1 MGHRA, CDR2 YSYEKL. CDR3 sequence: CASSQTTGGDEKLFF. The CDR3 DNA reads TGCGCCAGCAGCCAAACTACAGGGGGAGATGAAAAACTGTTTTTT.

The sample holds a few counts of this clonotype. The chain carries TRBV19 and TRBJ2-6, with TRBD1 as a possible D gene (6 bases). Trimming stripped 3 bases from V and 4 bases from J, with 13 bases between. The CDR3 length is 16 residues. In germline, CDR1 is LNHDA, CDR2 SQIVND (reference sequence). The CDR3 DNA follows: TGTGCCAGTAGTATCCTAGGGGGTTCCGGGGCCAACGTCCTGACTTTC. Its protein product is CASSILGGSGANVLTF.

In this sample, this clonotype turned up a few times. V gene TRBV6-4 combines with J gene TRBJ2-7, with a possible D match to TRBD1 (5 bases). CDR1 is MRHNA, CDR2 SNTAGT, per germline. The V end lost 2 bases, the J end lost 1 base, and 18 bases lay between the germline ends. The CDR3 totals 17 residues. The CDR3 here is CASSDPARPRGSYEQYF. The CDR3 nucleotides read TGTGCCAGCAGTGACCCGGCGCGCCCAAGGGGTTCCTACGAGCAGTACTTC.

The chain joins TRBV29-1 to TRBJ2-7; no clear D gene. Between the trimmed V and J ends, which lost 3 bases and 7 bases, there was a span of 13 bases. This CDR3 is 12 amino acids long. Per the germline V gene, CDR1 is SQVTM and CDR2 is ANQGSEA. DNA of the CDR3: TGCAGCGTTGAGTCCAGGTTTGGGGAGCAGTACTTC. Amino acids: CSVESRFGEQYF.

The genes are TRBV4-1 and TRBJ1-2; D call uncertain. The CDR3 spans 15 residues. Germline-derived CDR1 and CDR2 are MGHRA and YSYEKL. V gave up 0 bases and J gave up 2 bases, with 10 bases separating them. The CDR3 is CASSQDESSNYGYTF. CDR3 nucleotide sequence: TGCGCCAGCAGCCAAGATGAGTCTTCAAACTATGGCTACACCTTC.

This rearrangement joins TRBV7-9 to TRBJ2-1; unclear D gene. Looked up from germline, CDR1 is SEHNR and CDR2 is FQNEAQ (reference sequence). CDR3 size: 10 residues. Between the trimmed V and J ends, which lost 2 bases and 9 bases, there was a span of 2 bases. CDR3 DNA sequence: TGTGCCAGCAGCTTAAGTGAGCAGTTCTTC. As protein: CASSLSEQFF.

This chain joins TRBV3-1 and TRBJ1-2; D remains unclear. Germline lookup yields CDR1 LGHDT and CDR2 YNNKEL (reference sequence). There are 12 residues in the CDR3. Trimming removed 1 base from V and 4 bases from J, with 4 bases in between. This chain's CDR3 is CASSQGGYGYTF. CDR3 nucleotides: TGTGCCAGCAGCCAAGGAGGCTATGGCTACACCTTC.

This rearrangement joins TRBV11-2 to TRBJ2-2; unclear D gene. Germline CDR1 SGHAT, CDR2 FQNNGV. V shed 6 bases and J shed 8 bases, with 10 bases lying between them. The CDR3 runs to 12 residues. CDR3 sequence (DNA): TGTGCCAGCAGGGGATTCCTTGGGGAGCTGTTTTTT. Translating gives CASRGFLGELFF.

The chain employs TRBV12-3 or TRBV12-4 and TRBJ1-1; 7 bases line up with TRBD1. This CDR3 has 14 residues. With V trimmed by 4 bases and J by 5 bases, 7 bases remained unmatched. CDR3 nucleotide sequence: TGTGCCAGCAGTTCCCTAGGGGGCCAGACTGAAGCTTTCTTT. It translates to CASSSLGGQTEAFF.